These 26 T cell receptor beta chains came from one sample sequenced in a study of T cells in Graves' hyperthyroidism and ophthalmopathy (dated by TCRdb to 2018 to 2020). The protocol used for the library was multiplex PCR. Sequencing took place on an Illumina HiSeq 2000. TCR beta CDR3 regions were amplified from RNA transcripts. For the first round of RT-PCR on the TCR CDR3, the HTBI primer set was used together with the Qiagen OneStep RT-PCR kit. TCRdb passed the public sequencing reads through fastp at Q25 and MiXCR, retaining productive beta sequences. Entries that share a CDR3 protein sequence are merged under the most common genes and DNA. For this sample the table gives 250,000 to 300,000 distinct CDR3 sequences, of which approximately 13% were detected only once. 7.9% of the sample is held by the ten biggest clonotypes. The sample taken for sequencing was blood. These receptors were obtained from a woman aged 40 to 50 with Graves' hyperthyroidism.

This clonotype was seen only a few times. V is TRBV5-1 and J is TRBJ2-3, with TRBD1 identical over 8 bases. CDR1 SGHRS and CDR2 YFSETQ come from the germline V gene. The CDR3 contains 15 residues. V lost 1 base to trimming and J lost 5 bases; unmatched junction nucleotides: 6. DNA for the CDR3: TGCGCCAGCAGCTTGTGGTCAGGGGGCGAAGATACGCAGTATTTT. Translating it yields CASSLWSGGEDTQYF.

This clonotype was counted once. The rearrangement uses TRBV19 and TRBJ2-1; 11 bases are shared with TRBD2. V was clipped by 4 bases and J by 5 bases; unmatched bases: 4. The CDR3 extends over 15 amino acids. Germline CDR1 LNHDA, CDR2 SQIVND (reference sequence). CDR3 DNA: TGTGCCAGTAGTACCCCGGGACTAGCGGACAATGAGCAGTTCTTC. This translates into CASSTPGLADNEQFF.

The chain employs TRBV6-1 and TRBJ2-1, with 7 bases matching TRBD2. There are 15 residues in the CDR3. Germline V lookup: CDR1 MNHNS, CDR2 SASEGT. CDR3 bases: TGTGGGGGGGAGGGGTCTAGCGACCACATTCCTGAGCAGTTCTTC. This codes for CGGEGSSDHIPEQFF.

Many counts were recorded for this clonotype. V usage is TRBV18 and J usage is TRBJ2-5; 7 bases are a match to TRBD1. V trimming: 3 bases; J trimming: 1 base; junction bases outside the gene matches: 2. The V gene's germline CDR1 is KGHSH and CDR2 LQKENI. The CDR3 spans 14 residues. The CDR3 DNA reads TGTGCCAGCTCACCGGGACAGACCCAAGAGACCCAGTACTTC. Its translation: CASSPGQTQETQYF.

This clonotype was observed at least ten times. The chain is built from TRBV20-1 and TRBJ1-5; no definite D call. Trimming removed 4 bases from V and 5 bases from J, with 15 bases in between. This CDR3 is built from 14 residues. CDR1 and CDR2 from the germline V gene are DFQATT and SNEGSKA (reference sequence). The CDR3 bases are TGCAGTGCTACCCCGGACGCCGAATATCAGCCCCAGCATTTT. It codes for CSATPDAEYQPQHF.

The sample holds a few counts of this clonotype. V gene TRBV5-8 combines with J gene TRBJ1-2; no reliable D call. The length of the CDR3 is 13 residues. V was clipped by 3 bases and J by 7 bases, with 13 bases between them. The germline CDR1 and CDR2 sequences are SGHTS and YDEGEE. CDR3 region: CASSWGRRTGYTF. In nucleotides, the CDR3 is TGTGCCAGCAGCTGGGGTCGTAGGACTGGCTACACCTTC.

This clonotype has a handful of counts. The chain joins TRBV28 to TRBJ2-3, with 9 bases fitting TRBD2. This CDR3 is 12 amino acids long. Germline CDR1 MDHEN, CDR2 SYDVKM. Germline trimming cut 7 bases from V and 10 bases from J; bases unmatched to any gene: 6. The CDR3: CASIARGRAQYF. Written as DNA, the CDR3 is TGTGCCAGCATAGCACGCGGGAGGGCGCAGTATTTT.

This clonotype was recorded many times. The chain recombines TRBV27 with TRBJ2-7; D may be TRBD1 (5 bases). The CDR3 spans 16 residues. V lost 4 bases to trimming and J lost 0 bases, with 16 bases between them. Germline assignment: CDR1 MNHEY and CDR2 SMNVEV (reference sequence). This chain's CDR3 is CASSSPGKLSSYEQYF. The CDR3 DNA follows: TGTGCCAGCAGTTCGCCAGGGAAATTGAGCTCCTACGAGCAGTACTTC.

The sample holds one count of this clonotype. A much larger clone sits a single nucleotide away, making a read error possible. CDR3: CASRMTEAFF. The CDR3 nucleotides are TGTGCCAGCAGGATGACAGAAGCTTTCTTT. The chain couples TRBV6-1 to TRBJ1-1; D remains ambiguous. Trimming cost V 6 bases and J 8 bases, with 7 bases left between them. The V gene's germline CDR1 is MNHNS and CDR2 SASEGT. This CDR3 contains 10 residues.

This sequence joins TRBV12-3 or TRBV12-4 and TRBJ2-7; 9 bases are shared with TRBD1. There are 14 residues in the CDR3. V was pared by 6 bases and J by 3 bases, with 6 bases of the junction left unmatched. The CDR3 region is CASRSGTGNYEQYF. The CDR3 bases are TGTGCCAGCAGGTCCGGGACAGGGAACTACGAGCAGTACTTC.

This clonotype was picked up many times. This chain connects TRBV28 to TRBJ2-3, with 8 bases lining up with TRBD2. The CDR3 has 13 amino acids. V shed 10 bases, J shed 7 bases, and the junction held 10 bases outside the gene matches. The germline V gene has CDR1 MDHEN and CDR2 SYDVKM. CDR3 DNA sequence: TGTGCCACCTTAGGAGCGGGAGAGAATACGCAGTATTTT. It codes for CATLGAGENTQYF.

This clonotype was observed many times. The rearrangement joins TRBV12-3 or TRBV12-4 to TRBJ2-1, with D tentatively TRBD1 (8 bases). This CDR3 has 16 residues. The germline V and J ends were trimmed by 4 bases and 4 bases, with 17 bases remaining between them. CDR3 loop: CASSYIQGGSYNEQFF. CDR3 coding DNA: TGTGCCAGCAGTTATATACAGGGGGGGTCGTACAATGAGCAGTTCTTC.

In this sample, this clonotype turned up a few times. The chain links TRBV20-1 to TRBJ2-3; D is undetermined. With 2 bases removed from V and 2 bases from J, the gap between germline ends came to 5 bases. CDR1 is DFQATT, CDR2 SNEGSKA, per germline (reference sequence). The CDR3 has 12 amino acids. This chain's CDR3 is CSARRPTDTQYF. As DNA, the CDR3 is TGCAGTGCTAGACGACCCACAGATACGCAGTATTTT.

The genes are TRBV29-1 and TRBJ2-1, with D possibly TRBD1 on 5 matching bases. Between the trimmed V and J ends, which lost 7 bases and 3 bases, there was a span of 13 bases. The CDR3 extends over 13 amino acids. In germline, CDR1 is SQVTM, CDR2 ANQGSEA. CDR3: CSALTAYYNEQFF. Here the CDR3 DNA reads TGCAGCGCTCTGACAGCCTACTACAATGAGCAGTTCTTC.

This clonotype was found many times. The CDR3 protein is CASTSMLRRTSGNTIYF. CDR3 coding DNA: TGTGCCAGCACCTCTATGTTGCGGAGGACCTCTGGAAACACCATATATTTT. J is TRBJ1-3 and V is TRBV6-1; D call uncertain. The CDR3 length is 17 residues. Deletions cut 7 bases from V and 0 bases from J, with 19 bases between. The germline V gene encodes CDR1 MNHNS and CDR2 SASEGT.

The gene calls are TRBV9 and TRBJ2-5; 11 nucleotides line up with TRBD2. Germline CDR1 is SGDLS and CDR2 is YYNGEE. This CDR3 region has 15 residues. J lost 2 bases, V lost 4 bases, and 4 bases had no gene match. CDR3 nucleotide sequence: TGTGCCAGCAGCCCGGGACTAGCGGAACAAGAGACCCAGTACTTC. This translates into CASSPGLAEQETQYF.

This clonotype was seen at least ten times. V gene TRBV15 combines with J gene TRBJ2-5; the match to TRBD2 covers 7 bases. The CDR3 is made up of 15 amino acids. The J segment lost 1 base and the V segment lost 5 bases, leaving 7 bases of the junction unmatched. Germline values: CDR1 LNHNV, CDR2 YYDKDF (reference sequence). This CDR3 is CATSGDYLLQETQYF. CDR3 nucleotide sequence: TGTGCCACCAGCGGGGACTACCTCCTCCAAGAGACCCAGTACTTC.

This rearrangement joins TRBV2 to TRBJ2-1; D possibly corresponds to TRBD2 (6 bases). CDR1 is SNHLY, CDR2 FYNNEI, per germline. The CDR3 spans 14 residues. The V gene lost 6 bases and the J gene lost 2 bases, with 11 bases spanning the gap. CDR3 coding DNA: TGTGCCAGCAGGGAGCGGGCGGCCTACAATGAGCAGTTCTTC. Protein sequence: CASRERAAYNEQFF. Drawing the rest from reference TRBV2 and TRBJ2-1, the complete variable domain is EPEVTQTPSHQVTQMGQEVILRCVPISNHLYFYWYRQILGQKVEFLVSFYNNEISEKSEIFDDQFSVERPDGSNFTLKIRSTKLEDSAMYFCASRERAAYNEQFFGPGTRLTVL.

The genes are TRBV19 and TRBJ2-2; D perhaps matches TRBD1 (5 bases). The germline V gene encodes CDR1 LNHDA and CDR2 SQIVND (reference sequence). The V gene lost 1 base and the J gene lost 7 bases, with 13 bases spanning the gap. The CDR3 runs to 15 residues. The CDR3 sequence is CASSIVRQGIGELFF. The CDR3 DNA reads as TGTGCCAGTAGTATAGTGCGGCAGGGCATCGGGGAGCTGTTTTTT.

V gene TRBV9 combines with J gene TRBJ1-3; no reliable D call. The CDR3 sequence is 16 residues long. Trimming cost V 4 bases and J 0 bases, with 14 bases left between them. Germline assignment: CDR1 SGDLS and CDR2 YYNGEE. Here the CDR3 reads CASSPEVRSSGNTIYF. CDR3 in DNA: TGTGCCAGCAGCCCAGAAGTGCGGAGCTCTGGAAACACCATATATTTT.

This clonotype was seen at least ten times. The chain employs TRBV6-1 and TRBJ1-2, with TRBD1 matching over 7 bases. Per germline, CDR1 MNHNS and CDR2 SASEGT. Germline trimming cut 5 bases from V and 8 bases from J; bases unmatched to any gene: 8. CDR3 length: 13 residues. The CDR3 nucleotides read TGTGCCAGCAGTTCCGACAGGGCTGGCGGCTACACCTTC. Its translation is CASSSDRAGGYTF.

This clonotype was found many times. The chain combines TRBV2 with TRBJ1-1; D unclear. Germline lookup yields CDR1 SNHLY and CDR2 FYNNEI. There are 13 residues in the CDR3. V was trimmed by 4 bases and J by 11 bases, leaving 17 bases between them. CDR3 coding DNA: TGTGCCAGCAGTGTAGGTGCTCCGAGACCGGCTTTCTTT. Encoded protein: CASSVGAPRPAFF.

CDR3 in DNA: TGTGCTAGTGGTTCTAAGTCCATTGTGCGACCAAACACCGGGGAGCTGTTTTTT. Amino acid sequence: CASGSKSIVRPNTGELFF. The V gene is TRBV12-5, the J gene TRBJ2-2; D remains unclear. This CDR3 comprises 18 residues. With 4 bases removed from V and 2 bases from J, the gap between germline ends came to 20 bases. The germline gives CDR1 LGHNT, CDR2 FRNRAP.

With respect to this clonotype: A single base separates this from a much larger clone, so it may be a read error. J is TRBJ2-1 and V is TRBV30; D is uncertain. V was shortened by 8 bases and J by 0 bases, with 11 bases between the two germline ends. CDR3 size: 13 residues. From germline, CDR1 is GTSNPN and CDR2 SVGIG (reference sequence). CDR3 sequence: CARMESSYNEQFF. The DNA for the CDR3 is TGTGCCCGGATGGAGAGCTCCTACAATGAGCAGTTCTTC. The complete variable domain, with remaining parts taken from reference TRBV30 and TRBJ2-1, reads SQTIHQWPATLVQPVGSPLSLECTVEGTSNPNLYWYRQAAGRGLQLLFYSVGIGQISSEVPQNLSASRPQDRQFILSSKKLLLSDSGFYLCARMESSYNEQFFGPGTRLTVL.

This clonotype was counted many times. The chain combines TRBV24-1 with TRBJ1-5, with TRBD1 as a possible D gene (5 bases). This CDR3 spans 15 amino acids. Germline CDR1 and CDR2: KGHDR and SFDVKD. Deletions cut 5 bases from V and 4 bases from J, with 14 bases between. In DNA form, the CDR3 reads TGTGCCACCAGTGGGGGCCTTGGAGCGAATCAGCCCCAGCATTTT. It translates to CATSGGLGANQPQHF.

About this clonotype itself: A much larger clone lies a single base off, so this may be a read error. The chain couples TRBV24-1 to TRBJ2-2; D ambiguous. The CDR3 runs 15 residues. V was clipped by 3 bases and J by 5 bases, with 12 bases between them. Looked up from germline, CDR1 is KGHDR and CDR2 is SFDVKD. In nucleotides, the CDR3 is TGTGCCACCAGTGATCTTAGTTGGCGGACCGGGGAGCTGTTTTTT. Residues: CATSDLSWRTGELFF.